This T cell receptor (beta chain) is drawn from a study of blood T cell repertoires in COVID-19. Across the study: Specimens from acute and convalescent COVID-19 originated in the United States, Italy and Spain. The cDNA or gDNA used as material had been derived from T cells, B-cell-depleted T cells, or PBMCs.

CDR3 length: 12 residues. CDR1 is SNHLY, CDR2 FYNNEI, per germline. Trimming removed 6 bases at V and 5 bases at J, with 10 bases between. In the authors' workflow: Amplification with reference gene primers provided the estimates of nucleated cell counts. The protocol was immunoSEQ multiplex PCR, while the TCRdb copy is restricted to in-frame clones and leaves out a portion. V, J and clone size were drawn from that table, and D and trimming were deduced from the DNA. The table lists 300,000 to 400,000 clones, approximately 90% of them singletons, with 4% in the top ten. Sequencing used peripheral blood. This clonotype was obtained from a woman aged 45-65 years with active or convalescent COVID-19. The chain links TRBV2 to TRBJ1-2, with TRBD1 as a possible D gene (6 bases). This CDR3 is CASSGQKYGYTF. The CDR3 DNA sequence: TGTGCCAGCAGCGGACAGAAGTATGGCTACACCTTC. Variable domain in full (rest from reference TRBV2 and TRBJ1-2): EPEVTQTPSHQVTQMGQEVILRCVPISNHLYFYWYRQILGQKVEFLVSFYNNEISEKSEIFDDQFSVERPDGSNFTLKIRSTKLEDSAMYFCASSGQKYGYTFGSGTRLTVV.